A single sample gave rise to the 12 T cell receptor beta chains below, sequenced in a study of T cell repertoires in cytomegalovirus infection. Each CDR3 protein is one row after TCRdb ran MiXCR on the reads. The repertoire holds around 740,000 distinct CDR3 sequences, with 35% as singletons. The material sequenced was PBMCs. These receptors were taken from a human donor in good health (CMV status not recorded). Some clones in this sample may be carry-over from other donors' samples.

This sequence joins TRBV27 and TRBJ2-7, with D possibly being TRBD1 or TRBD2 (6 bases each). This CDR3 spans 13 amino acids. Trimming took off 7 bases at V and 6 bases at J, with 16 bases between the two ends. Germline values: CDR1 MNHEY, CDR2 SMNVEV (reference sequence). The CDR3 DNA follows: TGTGCCAGCAACCGGGGGCTAGGGGGCGAGCAGTACTTC. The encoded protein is CASNRGLGGEQYF.

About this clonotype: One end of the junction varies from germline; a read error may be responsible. The CDR3 DNA sequence: TGTGCAAGCAGTTTATCTTCGGATGATCAGTTCTTC. Translated: CASSLSSDDQFF. The chain couples TRBV12-3 or TRBV12-4 to TRBJ2-1, with D uncertain. CDR3 length equals 12 residues.

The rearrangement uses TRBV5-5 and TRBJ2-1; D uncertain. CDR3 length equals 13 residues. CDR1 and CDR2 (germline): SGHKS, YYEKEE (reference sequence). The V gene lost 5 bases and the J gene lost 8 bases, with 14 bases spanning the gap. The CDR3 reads CASSLPHSDEQFF. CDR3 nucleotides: TGTGCCAGCAGTCTGCCACATTCCGATGAGCAGTTCTTC. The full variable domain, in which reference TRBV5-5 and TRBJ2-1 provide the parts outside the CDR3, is DAGVTQSPTHLIKTRGQQVTLRCSPISGHKSVSWYQQVLGQGPQFIFQYYEKEERGRGNFPDRFSARQFPNYSSELNVNALLLGDSALYLCASSLPHSDEQFFGPGTRLTVL.

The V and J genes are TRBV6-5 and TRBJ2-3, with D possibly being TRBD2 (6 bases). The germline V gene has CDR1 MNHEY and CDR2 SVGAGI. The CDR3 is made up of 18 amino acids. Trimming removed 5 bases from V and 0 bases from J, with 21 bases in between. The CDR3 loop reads CASSKGLVLSGSTDTQYF. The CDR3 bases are TGTGCCAGCAGTAAGGGACTGGTTCTATCGGGGAGCACAGATACGCAGTATTTT.

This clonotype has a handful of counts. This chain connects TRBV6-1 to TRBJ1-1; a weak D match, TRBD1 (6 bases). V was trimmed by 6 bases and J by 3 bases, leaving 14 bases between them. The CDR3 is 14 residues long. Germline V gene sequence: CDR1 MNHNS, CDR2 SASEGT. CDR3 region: CASRAGHTDTEAFF. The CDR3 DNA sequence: TGTGCCAGCAGGGCGGGACATACGGACACTGAAGCTTTCTTT.

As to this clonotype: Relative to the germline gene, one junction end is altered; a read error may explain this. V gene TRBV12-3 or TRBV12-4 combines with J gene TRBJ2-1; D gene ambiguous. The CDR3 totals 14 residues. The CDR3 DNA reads TGTGCCAGCTGTTTGTCGGGCTCCTACAATGAGCAGTTCTTC. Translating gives CASCLSGSYNEQFF.

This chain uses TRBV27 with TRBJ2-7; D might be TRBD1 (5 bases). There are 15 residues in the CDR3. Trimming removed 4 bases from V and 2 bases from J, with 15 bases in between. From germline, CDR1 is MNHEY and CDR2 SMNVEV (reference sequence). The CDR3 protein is CASSSPSRQPYEQYF. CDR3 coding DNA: TGTGCCAGCAGTTCCCCGAGTAGACAGCCCTACGAGCAGTACTTC.

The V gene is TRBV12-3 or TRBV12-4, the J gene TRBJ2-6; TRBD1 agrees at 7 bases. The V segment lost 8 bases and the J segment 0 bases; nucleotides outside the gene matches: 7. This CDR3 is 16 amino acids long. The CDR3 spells CASGTVFFSGANVLTF. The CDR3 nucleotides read TGTGCCAGCGGGACAGTTTTTTTCTCTGGGGCCAACGTCCTGACTTTC.

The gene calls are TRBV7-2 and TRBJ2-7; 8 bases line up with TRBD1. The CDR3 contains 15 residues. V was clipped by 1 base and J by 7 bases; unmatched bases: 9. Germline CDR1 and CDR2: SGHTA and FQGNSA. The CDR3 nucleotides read TGTGCCAGCAGCTTAGAGGCAGGGGGCCCTCGGGAGCAGTACTTC. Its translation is CASSLEAGGPREQYF.

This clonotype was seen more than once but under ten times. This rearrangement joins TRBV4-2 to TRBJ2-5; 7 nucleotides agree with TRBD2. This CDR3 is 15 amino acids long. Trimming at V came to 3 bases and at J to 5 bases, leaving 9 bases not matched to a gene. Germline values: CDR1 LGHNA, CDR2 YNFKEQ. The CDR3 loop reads CASSHLSGEEETQYF. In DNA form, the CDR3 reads TGTGCCAGCAGCCATTTGAGCGGGGAGGAGGAGACCCAGTACTTC.

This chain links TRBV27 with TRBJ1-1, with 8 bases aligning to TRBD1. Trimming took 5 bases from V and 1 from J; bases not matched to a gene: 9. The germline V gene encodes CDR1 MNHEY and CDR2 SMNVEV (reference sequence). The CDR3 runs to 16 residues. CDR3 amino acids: CASSLGQGGGNTEAFF. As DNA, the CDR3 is TGTGCCAGCAGTCTCGGACAGGGAGGGGGGAACACTGAAGCTTTCTTT.

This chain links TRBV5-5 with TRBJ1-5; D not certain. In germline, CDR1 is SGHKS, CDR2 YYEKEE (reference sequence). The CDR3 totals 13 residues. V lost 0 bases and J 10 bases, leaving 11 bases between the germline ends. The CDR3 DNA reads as TGTGCCAGCAGCTTGGTCCCGGTCAGCCCCCAGCATTTT. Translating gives CASSLVPVSPQHF. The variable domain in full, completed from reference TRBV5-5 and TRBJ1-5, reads DAGVTQSPTHLIKTRGQQVTLRCSPISGHKSVSWYQQVLGQGPQFIFQYYEKEERGRGNFPDRFSARQFPNYSSELNVNALLLGDSALYLCASSLVPVSPQHFGDGTRLSIL.